These 14 T cell receptor beta chains share one sample of origin, sequenced in a study of T cells in Graves' hyperthyroidism and ophthalmopathy. Amplification of TCR beta CDR3 regions used RNA as the template. HTBI primers were the set used in a first-round RT-PCR of the TCR CDR3. TCRdb recomputed calls from the multiplex PCR reads with MiXCR, one row per CDR3 protein. Of roughly 300,000 distinct CDR3 sequences detected, roughly 23% appear once; the ten largest clones hold less than 65%. The specimen was blood. These receptors were collected from a woman between 45 and 60 years old with Graves' hyperthyroidism.

This clonotype was observed at least ten times. This chain links TRBV30 with TRBJ2-2, with a weak D call TRBD1 (6 bases). The CDR3 runs 15 residues. The germline V gene has CDR1 GTSNPN and CDR2 SVGIG (reference sequence). V lost 3 bases and J lost 3, with 14 bases in between. The CDR3 here is CAWSATGTDTGELFF. The DNA for the CDR3 is TGTGCCTGGAGCGCGACAGGTACTGACACCGGGGAGCTGTTTTTT.

The chain employs TRBV7-9 and TRBJ2-1; 9 bases map to TRBD2. V shed 5 bases and J 10 bases; nucleotides not matched to a gene: 3. This CDR3 comprises 12 residues. Looked up from germline, CDR1 is SEHNR and CDR2 is FQNEAQ (reference sequence). This CDR3 reads CASSPSGTEQFF. For the CDR3, the DNA is TGTGCCAGCAGCCCTAGCGGGACGGAGCAGTTCTTC.

V is TRBV30 and J is TRBJ2-6; the match to TRBD1 covers 7 bases. CDR1 and CDR2 (germline): GTSNPN, SVGIG (reference sequence). This CDR3 comprises 17 residues. V gave up 8 bases and J gave up 0 bases; unmatched junction bases: 13. The CDR3 bases are TGTGCCCATCCAAGAAAGGGGGCGCTCTCTGGGGCCAACGTCCTGACTTTC. Translation gives CAHPRKGALSGANVLTF.

This chain uses TRBV9 with TRBJ2-6; no definite D call. Germline V gene lookup returns CDR1 SGDLS and CDR2 YYNGEE. The germline V and J ends were trimmed by 3 bases and 0 bases, with 4 bases remaining between them. The CDR3 totals 14 residues. The CDR3 coding sequence is TGTGCCAGCAGCGGATTCTCTGGGGCCAACGTCCTGACTTTC. Protein product: CASSGFSGANVLTF.

This clonotype was picked up a small number of times. The chain joins TRBV5-8 to TRBJ2-6; 8 nucleotides align to TRBD2. Trimming at V came to 3 bases and at J to 0 bases, leaving 14 bases not matched to a gene. The CDR3 has 20 residues. In germline, CDR1 is SGHTS, CDR2 YDEGEE. In DNA, the CDR3 is TGTGCCAGCAGCTCACTTGGGTCAAGGCTAGCGGGCTCTGGGGCCAACGTCCTGACTTTC. Protein: CASSSLGSRLAGSGANVLTF.

The chain employs TRBV28 and TRBJ2-7; 12 bases agree with TRBD2. The ends lost 6 bases at V and 4 bases at J; junction bases unmatched: 10. Germline lookup yields CDR1 MDHEN and CDR2 SYDVKM. This CDR3 is 16 amino acids long. CDR3 sequence (DNA): TGTGCCAGCAGCCCGCTGACTAGCGGGAGCTCGTACGAGCAGTACTTC. Translation gives CASSPLTSGSSYEQYF.

The chain carries TRBV6-1 and TRBJ2-7; D uncertain. The V end was cut by 1 base, the J end by 3 bases, with 16 bases between. The V gene's germline CDR1 is MNHNS and CDR2 SASEGT. The CDR3 totals 16 residues. The CDR3 protein is CASSEGSRTSFYEQYF. DNA of the CDR3: TGTGCCAGCAGTGAAGGGTCTAGAACAAGTTTCTACGAGCAGTACTTC.

In its sample, this clonotype was seen many times. This chain joins TRBV18 and TRBJ2-3; 7 bases map to TRBD2. The germline V gene has CDR1 KGHSH and CDR2 LQKENI. V trimming: 3 bases; J trimming: 0 bases; junction bases outside the gene matches: 3. The CDR3 length is 15 residues. This chain's CDR3 is CASSPGLDSTDTQYF. The CDR3 coding sequence is TGTGCCAGCTCACCCGGACTAGATAGCACAGATACGCAGTATTTT.

The rearrangement links TRBV28 to TRBJ1-1; 9 nucleotides match TRBD1. In germline, CDR1 is MDHEN, CDR2 SYDVKM. The CDR3 is made up of 13 amino acids. J lost 7 bases, V lost 3 bases, and 3 bases had no gene match. The CDR3 DNA follows: TGTGCCAGCAGTTTGGGGACAGGGAATGAAGCTTTCTTT. Translation gives CASSLGTGNEAFF. The complete variable domain, with remaining parts taken from reference TRBV28 and TRBJ1-1, reads DVKVTQSSRYLVKRTGEKVFLECVQDMDHENMFWYRQDPGLGLRLIYFSYDVKMKEKGDIPEGYSVSREKKERFSLILESASTNQTSMYLCASSLGTGNEAFFGQGTRLTVV.

This clonotype appeared a few times. The V call is TRBV3-1, the J call TRBJ2-7; TRBD2 agrees at 13 bases. V lost 3 bases to trimming and J lost 6 bases; unmatched junction nucleotides: 11. This CDR3 contains 17 residues. Germline V gene sequence: CDR1 LGHDT, CDR2 YNNKEL (reference sequence). The CDR3 sequence: CASSQTGLAGAGAEQYF. The CDR3 DNA reads TGTGCCAGCAGCCAGACCGGACTAGCGGGGGCTGGGGCCGAGCAGTACTTC.

The rearrangement uses TRBV24-1 and TRBJ2-3, with unresolved D. The CDR3 is 16 residues long. Germline lookup yields CDR1 KGHDR and CDR2 SFDVKD. V lost 0 bases to trimming and J lost 3 bases, with 12 bases between them. The CDR3 DNA follows: TGTGCCACCAGTGATTTGTCCAGGCTCGGAACAGATACGCAGTATTTT. Encoded protein: CATSDLSRLGTDTQYF.

This clonotype was detected only a few times. This chain connects TRBV14 to TRBJ1-2; no clear D gene. The length of the CDR3 is 15 residues. Germline CDR1 is SGHDN and CDR2 is FVKESK. The V and J ends lost 2 bases and 8 bases respectively, with 18 bases between them. The CDR3 region has the DNA TGTGCCAGCAGCCAAAGAGGTGTAGGGCTTGGAGGCTACACCTTC. It yields the protein CASSQRGVGLGGYTF.

This clonotype showed up just once. The V call is TRBV18, the J call TRBJ2-2; possible D gene TRBD1, 5 bases. Germline loops: CDR1 KGHSH, CDR2 LQKENI. Trimming took 3 bases from V and 0 from J, leaving 14 bases between them. CDR3 length: 17 amino acids. The CDR3 reads CASSPSGQPANTGELFF. In DNA form, the CDR3 reads TGTGCCAGCTCACCTTCAGGACAACCCGCGAACACCGGGGAGCTGTTTTTT.

This clonotype was picked up many times. The V and J genes are TRBV7-9 and TRBJ2-1, with 9 bases aligning to TRBD1. CDR1 is SEHNR, CDR2 FQNEAQ, per germline (reference sequence). Trimming took 3 bases from V and 6 from J; bases not matched to a gene: 12. The CDR3 extends over 17 amino acids. The CDR3 is CASSFLLRDRDRNEQFF. In DNA form, the CDR3 reads TGTGCCAGCAGCTTTTTGCTCCGGGACAGGGATCGCAATGAGCAGTTCTTC.